This TCR beta chain was identified in a study of Ad26.COV2.S vaccination and SARS-CoV-2 variants (dated by TCRdb to about 2021). Study-wide context: Donors in the vaccine arm were drawn from COV1001, a multicentre, randomized, double-blind, placebo-controlled phase I-IIa trial testing Ad26.COV2.S in healthy adults. Dosing of Ad26.COV2.S was intramuscular, at either 5x10^10 or 1x10^11 viral particles, delivered as one shot or as two shots spaced 56 days apart. The specificity and breadth of SARS-CoV-2-reactive T cell receptors after Ad26.COV2.S vaccination were assessed by TCRbeta repertoire sequencing. A total of roughly 32 samples were included in the TCR-sequenced set, comprising roughly 19 Ad26.COV2.S vaccine recipients, 5 placebo recipients and 8 SARS-CoV-2 convalescent individuals. Trial participants were randomized into five groups of five: low-dose or high-dose Ad26.COV2.S given once or twice, or placebo on both occasions. Investigators did not know the trial group allocation while performing experiments and assessing outcomes.

With regard to this clone: No antigen is known for it. Per-nucleotide qualities are absent, and no much larger clonotype sits a single base away.

Sample treatment or condition, as interpreted from the label and publication: some 20 received Ad26.COV2.S at low or high dose, single or two shots; several received placebo; per-sample allocation not given. For vaccine and placebo recipients, repertoires were sequenced using samples collected on day 63 after the first injection. In Cohort 1b, 25 or so adults aged 18-55 years were enrolled at a single site in Boston, USA, between 29 July and 7 August 2020. Ad26.COV2.S was a replication-incompetent adenovirus type 26 vector expressing a prefusion-stabilized SARS-CoV-2 spike protein from the original Wuhan strain. Here V drops 5 bases and J drops 5 bases, and the junction holds 11 bases not matched to any gene. The CDR3 numbers 16 residues from cysteine through phenylalanine. This entry keeps only the CDR3 DNA: 48 bases, framed from base 1. Taken from the germline V gene, the CDR1 and CDR2 loops are SGHAT and FQNNGV.

General findings and caveats noted by the study authors: Spike-specific TCR breadth was higher in Ad26.COV2.S recipients than in placebo recipients (P = 0.0014). It was noted by the authors that total T cell responses may have been underestimated by the TCR breadth and depth analyses. Comparable non-spike TCR breadth was observed between vaccine and placebo recipients, consistent with only spike being contained in the vaccine. After vaccination, spike-specific CD8+ and CD4+ T cell responses were reported to show substantial breadth. The study was not powered for comparison of responses between vaccine doses or regimens.

The immunoSEQ Assay was the method used to sequence TCRbeta CDR3 regions. After extraction, genomic DNA underwent amplification by bias-controlled multiplex PCR, followed by high-throughput sequencing. In the authors' own workflow: To quantify the absolute abundance of every unique TCRbeta CDR3 region, sequences were collapsed and filtered. T cell fraction was estimated by normalizing TCRbeta template counts to usable DNA, with usable DNA measured through amplification of reference genes found in all nucleated cells. Repertoire TCRs were annotated as SARS-CoV-2-specific by exact matching of V gene, CDR3 amino acid sequence and J gene to a known reactive TCR set. The reference SARS-CoV-2 TCR set was obtained from MIRA and was filtered for enrichment in COVID-19-positive ImmuneCODE repertoires, whereby public or cross-reactive TCRs were removed. Using the MIRA antigens, annotated TCRs were further analysed by specific ORF or by position within an ORF. Breadth was defined as the number of annotated unique rearrangements divided by the total number of unique productive rearrangements, and depth was defined as the summed frequency of the annotated unique rearrangements. Two-sided Wilcoxon rank-sum tests were used to compare TCR breadth between groups. TCRdb re-hosts the immuneACCESS table, in-frame sequences only. Its copies lack some clones; in the studies checked, an unresolved V gene accounts for under half of them, and the cause for the rest is not known. D and trimming were read from the DNA, whereas the V and J calls and clone size are those reported in that table. The sample table shows around 320,000 clones, and just over 85% are seen once. 1.5% to 2.5% of the sample is held by the ten biggest clonotypes.

The V and J segments used are TRBV11-2 and TRBJ1-3; 8 bases in the junction line up with TRBD1. This clonotype was obtained from a person aged 18-60 years who received the Ad26.COV2.S COVID-19 vaccine or a placebo. The sequences come from peripheral blood, collected in a trial of Ad26.COV2.S vaccine versus placebo. At the DNA level, the sequence is TGTGCCAGCAGCGCCCCAGACAGGGGAGAAAGAAACACCATATATTTT. This gives the protein CASSAPDRGERNTIYF.